This T cell receptor (beta chain) was captured by sequencing in a study of T cell clones after liver transplantation. Study overall: Tolerant meant at least one year fully off immunosuppression without liver enzymes above twice normal.

TCRdb's copy holds only in-frame clones and misses some; the assay was immunoSEQ multiplex PCR. The data show tens of thousands of clones, 60% to 75% seen once. The receptor comes from a human patient who received a liver transplant. Some of these T cells may belong to the graft donor. The source material was CD4+ T cells from blood, sampled at the 22-month timepoint.

As DNA, the CDR3 is TGCGCCAGCAGCTTGGCGAGGGACTCAGATGAGCAGTTCTTC. Residues: CASSLARDSDEQFF. This chain connects TRBV5-1 to TRBJ2-1; possible D gene TRBD2, 6 bases. V lost 0 bases and J lost 8, with 12 bases in between. The CDR3 is 14 amino acids. CDR1 is SGHRS, CDR2 YFSETQ, per germline.